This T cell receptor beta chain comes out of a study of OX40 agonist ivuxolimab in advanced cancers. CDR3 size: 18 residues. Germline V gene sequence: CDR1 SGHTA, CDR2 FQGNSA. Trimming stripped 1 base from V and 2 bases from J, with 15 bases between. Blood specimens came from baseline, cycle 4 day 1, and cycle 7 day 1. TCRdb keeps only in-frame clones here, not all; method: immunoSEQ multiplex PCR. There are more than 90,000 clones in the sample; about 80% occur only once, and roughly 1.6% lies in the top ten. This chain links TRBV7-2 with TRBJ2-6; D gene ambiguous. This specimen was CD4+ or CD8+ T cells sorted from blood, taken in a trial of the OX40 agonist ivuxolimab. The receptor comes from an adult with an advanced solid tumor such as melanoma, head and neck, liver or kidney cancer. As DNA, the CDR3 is TGTGCCAGCAGCTTAGTACGGCCGAAGGGAACTGGGGCCAACGTCCTGACTTTC. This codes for CASSLVRPKGTGANVLTF.